Below, 8 T cell receptor beta chains from the same sample are listed, as sequenced in a study of OX40 agonist ivuxolimab in advanced cancers. Repertoires were generated with immunoSEQ multiplex PCR, while TCRdb's copy carries only in-frame clones and drops some. Here the sample spans about 78,000 clones, under 90% being singletons. The sequencing used CD4+ or CD8+ T cells sorted from blood, collected in a trial of the OX40 agonist ivuxolimab. The receptors stem from an adult with an advanced solid tumor such as melanoma, head and neck, liver or kidney cancer.

This chain links TRBV9 with TRBJ1-2, with D tentatively TRBD1 (5 bases). V gave up 1 base and J gave up 8 bases, with 12 bases separating them. CDR1 SGDLS and CDR2 YYNGEE come from the germline V gene. The CDR3 runs 13 residues. The CDR3: CASSVFQGNGYTF. Written as DNA, the CDR3 is TGTGCCAGCAGCGTATTTCAGGGAAACGGCTACACCTTC. Full variable domain (remainder filled in from reference TRBV9 and TRBJ1-2): DSGVTQTPKHLITATGQRVTLRCSPRSGDLSVYWYQQSLDQGLQFLIQYYNGEERAKGNILERFSAQQFPDLHSELNLSSLELGDSALYFCASSVFQGNGYTFGSGTRLTVV.

V usage is TRBV7-3 and J usage is TRBJ2-7, with D possibly TRBD1 on 5 matching bases. Germline V CDR1 and CDR2: SGHTA, FQGTGA. The V end lost 2 bases, the J end lost 4 bases, and 15 bases lay between the germline ends. This CDR3 is built from 15 residues. The CDR3 DNA reads as TGTGCCAGCAGCTTAGGTCCAGGACACCAATACGAGCAGTACTTC. Translating gives CASSLGPGHQYEQYF.

This clone was seen more than once but under ten times. The rearrangement links TRBV5-4 to TRBJ2-1; D is possibly TRBD2 (6 bases). V lost 4 bases to trimming and J lost 0 bases, with 11 bases between them. Germline values: CDR1 SGHNT, CDR2 YYREEE (reference sequence). This CDR3 has 15 residues. CDR3: CASSPGVSSYNEQFF. The CDR3 nucleotides are TGTGCCAGCAGCCCGGGGGTAAGCTCCTACAATGAGCAGTTCTTC.

The chain has TRBV5-8 and TRBJ1-4, with D hard to call. The length of the CDR3 is 13 residues. The germline CDR1 and CDR2 sequences are SGHTS and YDEGEE. Trimming took off 4 bases at V and 5 bases at J, with 9 bases between the two ends. The CDR3: CASSMRRNEKLFF. The CDR3 coding sequence is TGTGCCAGCAGCATGAGAAGAAATGAAAAACTGTTTTTT.

The V and J genes are TRBV6-5 and TRBJ2-7; D gene unclear. V was shortened by 0 bases and J by 3 bases, with 12 bases between the two germline ends. The CDR3 spans 15 residues. In germline, CDR1 is MNHEY, CDR2 SVGAGI. The chain's CDR3 is CASSYSRESRYEQYF. In DNA, the CDR3 is TGTGCCAGCAGTTACTCCCGAGAGAGTCGCTACGAGCAGTACTTC.

The chain couples TRBV11-2 to TRBJ2-7; 8 nucleotides agree with TRBD2. Unmatched junction bases numbered 12, after V lost 3 bases and J lost 5 bases. Germline CDR1 SGHAT, CDR2 FQNNGV. This CDR3 is built from 16 residues. CDR3 residues: CASSLYGRGATHEQYF. CDR3 nucleotides: TGTGCCAGCAGCTTGTACGGGAGGGGTGCGACTCACGAGCAGTACTTC.

The V gene is TRBV30, the J gene TRBJ1-2; no firm D call. Germline loops: CDR1 GTSNPN, CDR2 SVGIG (reference sequence). Trimming removed 2 bases from V and 3 bases from J, with 7 bases in between. There are 12 residues in the CDR3. The CDR3 sequence: CAWSRGYYGYTF. In DNA, the CDR3 is TGTGCCTGGAGTCGAGGGTACTATGGCTACACCTTC. The variable domain in full, completed from reference TRBV30 and TRBJ1-2, reads SQTIHQWPATLVQPVGSPLSLECTVEGTSNPNLYWYRQAAGRGLQLLFYSVGIGQISSEVPQNLSASRPQDRQFILSSKKLLLSDSGFYLCAWSRGYYGYTFGSGTRLTVV.

The V and J genes are TRBV2 and TRBJ1-2, with 8 bases that match TRBD1. The J segment lost 8 bases and the V segment lost 2 bases, leaving 4 bases of the junction unmatched. Germline V gene sequence: CDR1 SNHLY, CDR2 FYNNEI. The CDR3 totals 13 residues. DNA of the CDR3: TGTGCCAGCAGTGAAACAGGGGGAAGCGGCTACACCTTC. Translated, it gives CASSETGGSGYTF. The full variable domain, in which reference TRBV2 and TRBJ1-2 provide the parts outside the CDR3, is EPEVTQTPSHQVTQMGQEVILRCVPISNHLYFYWYRQILGQKVEFLVSFYNNEISEKSEIFDDQFSVERPDGSNFTLKIRSTKLEDSAMYFCASSETGGSGYTFGSGTRLTVV.